What follows are 15 T cell receptor beta chains derived from one specimen sequenced in a study of blood T cell repertoires in COVID-19. TCRdb keeps only in-frame clones here, not all; method: immunoSEQ multiplex PCR. The table records 90,000 to 110,000 clones, around three quarters of them present only once. Sequencing was performed on peripheral blood. The receptors stem from a human donor in a cohort sampled during active or convalescent COVID-19.

The rearrangement links TRBV27 to TRBJ2-7; D call uncertain. The length of the CDR3 is 19 residues. Germline CDR1 is MNHEY and CDR2 is SMNVEV (reference sequence). V was pared by 1 base and J by 0 bases, with 22 bases between. This CDR3 reads CASSLCLSETPYFSYEQYF. In DNA form, the CDR3 reads TGTGCCAGCAGTTTATGTCTGTCCGAGACACCTTATTTCTCCTACGAGCAGTACTTC.

The chain employs TRBV7-2 and TRBJ2-3; D is undetermined. Trimming shortened V by 4 bases and J by 1 base, and 3 bases separated the two germline ends. This CDR3 is built from 12 residues. The V gene's germline CDR1 is SGHTA and CDR2 FQGNSA. The CDR3 DNA follows: TGTGCCAGCAGCTCCGGCACAGATACGCAGTATTTT. Residues: CASSSGTDTQYF.

This clone was observed a handful of times. The CDR3 sequence is CASSLFGGTLYGYTF. The CDR3 DNA is TGTGCCAGCAGCCTATTTGGAGGGACCCTCTATGGCTACACCTTC. The chain carries TRBV9 and TRBJ1-2, with D possibly matching TRBD1 (5 bases). The CDR3 consists of 15 residues. Germline CDR1 reads SGDLS; CDR2 reads YYNGEE. Trimming stripped 4 bases from V and 4 bases from J, with 17 bases between.

This clone is labeled medium-sized. The J gene is TRBJ1-1, the V gene TRBV19; D unresolved. In germline, CDR1 is LNHDA, CDR2 SQIVND (reference sequence). The CDR3 totals 14 residues. The V end lost 5 bases, the J end lost 4 bases, and 14 bases lay between the germline ends. CDR3: CASSFLSPGTEAFF. CDR3 DNA sequence: TGTGCCAGTAGTTTCCTTTCCCCGGGCACTGAAGCTTTCTTT.

Ten or more counts support this clone. Other DNA variants within this sample encode the same CDR3. The rearrangement joins TRBV4-3 to TRBJ2-7, with D perhaps matching TRBD1 (6 bases). This CDR3 is 14 amino acids long. Germline V gene sequence: CDR1 LGHNA, CDR2 YSLEER. V lost 3 bases, J lost 6 bases, and 15 bases lay in between. The CDR3 protein is CASSHGTSVGEQYF. The DNA of the CDR3 is TGCGCCAGCAGCCACGGGACATCAGTCGGCGAGCAGTACTTC.

V usage is TRBV25-1 and J usage is TRBJ2-6, with D unresolved. V was clipped by 1 base and J by 3 bases, with 7 bases between them. There are 15 residues in the CDR3. Germline V gene data show CDR1 as MGHDK and CDR2 as SYGVNS. Here the CDR3 DNA reads TGTGCCAGCAGTGAATTAGCTGGTGGGGCCAACGTCCTGACTTTC. Translation gives CASSELAGGANVLTF.

V usage is TRBV9 and J usage is TRBJ2-5; TRBD2 agrees at 15 bases. The CDR3 runs 16 residues. The V and J ends lost 4 bases and 5 bases, in that order; junction bases with no gene match: 6. In germline, CDR1 is SGDLS, CDR2 YYNGEE. Written as DNA, the CDR3 is TGTGCCAGCAGCCCAGGACTAGCGGGGGGGCGGGAGACCCAGTACTTC. Its protein product is CASSPGLAGGRETQYF.

The chain carries TRBV7-2 and TRBJ1-2, with no clear D. There are 12 residues in the CDR3. CDR1 SGHTA and CDR2 FQGNSA come from the germline V gene. V lost 1 base and J 6 bases, leaving 6 bases between the germline ends. The chain's CDR3 is CASSLGGNGYTF. CDR3 DNA: TGTGCCAGCAGCTTAGGAGGGAATGGCTACACCTTC.

CDR3 loop: CASSPDNRGRRGDTQYF. For the CDR3, the DNA is TGTGCCAGCAGCCCCGATAACAGGGGGCGTAGGGGAGATACGCAGTATTTT. The genes are TRBV7-2 and TRBJ2-3; 9 positions agree with TRBD1. The CDR3 sequence is 17 residues long. With 5 bases clipped from V and 5 bases from J, the junction kept 14 bases outside the gene matches. Germline CDR1 and CDR2: SGHTA and FQGNSA. Full variable domain (outside the CDR3, taken from reference TRBV7-2 and TRBJ2-3): GAGVSQSPSNKVTEKGKDVELRCDPISGHTALYWYRQSLGQGLEFLIYFQGNSAPDKSGLPSDRFSAERTGGSVSTLTIQRTQQEDSAVYLCASSPDNRGRRGDTQYFGPGTRLTVL.

The chain is built from TRBV5-6 and TRBJ2-5; 7 bases line up with TRBD1. V lost 4 bases, J lost 1 base, and 4 bases stayed unmatched. The length of the CDR3 is 14 residues. Germline V gene sequence: CDR1 SGHDT, CDR2 YYEEEE. CDR3 sequence (DNA): TGTGCCAGCAGCCCGGGACAGCTCCAAGAGACCCAGTACTTC. This translates into CASSPGQLQETQYF.

V is TRBV15 and J is TRBJ2-3; D call uncertain. The ends were cut back, 7 bases at V and 0 bases at J, with 11 bases in the middle. CDR1 LNHNV and CDR2 YYDKDF come from the germline V gene (reference sequence). This CDR3 spans 14 amino acids. The DNA for the CDR3 is TGTGCCACCACTAGTCGCAGTAGCACAGATACGCAGTATTTT. Its protein is CATTSRSSTDTQYF.

This chain connects TRBV5-4 to TRBJ1-2; 8 nucleotides align to TRBD1. The V and J ends lost 9 bases and 3 bases, in that order; junction bases with no gene match: 10. Per germline, CDR1 SGHNT and CDR2 YYREEE (reference sequence). This CDR3 is 14 amino acids long. CDR3 loop: CATSPGTGYYGYTF. CDR3 nucleotide sequence: TGTGCCACCTCACCCGGGACAGGATACTATGGCTACACCTTC. Combining the CDR3 with reference TRBV5-4 and TRBJ1-2 gives the whole variable domain ETGVTQSPTHLIKTRGQQVTLRCSSQSGHNTVSWYQQALGQGPQFIFQYYREEENGRGNFPPRFSGLQFPNYSSELNVNALELDDSALYLCATSPGTGYYGYTFGSGTRLTVV.

J is TRBJ2-7 and V is TRBV24-1, with TRBD2 identical over 14 bases. The CDR3 extends over 19 amino acids. V shed 2 bases and J 2 bases; nucleotides not matched to a gene: 10. CDR1 KGHDR and CDR2 SFDVKD come from the germline V gene. Written as DNA, the CDR3 is TGTGCCACCAGTGATTACACCGGGACTAGCGGGGGACGAACCTACGAGCAGTACTTC. Protein sequence: CATSDYTGTSGGRTYEQYF.

This chain connects TRBV7-2 to TRBJ2-5; D uncertain. The CDR3 has 13 amino acids. CDR1 and CDR2 (germline): SGHTA, FQGNSA. V lost 2 bases to trimming and J lost 2 bases, with 6 bases between them. DNA for the CDR3: TGTGCCAGCAGCTTATACAGACAAGAGACCCAGTACTTC. Translated: CASSLYRQETQYF.

The rearrangement uses TRBV2 and TRBJ2-7, with 7 bases matching TRBD1. With 6 bases clipped from V and 3 bases from J, the junction kept 2 bases outside the gene matches. Germline-derived CDR1 and CDR2 are SNHLY and FYNNEI. CDR3 length equals 12 residues. In DNA, the CDR3 is TGTGCCAGCAGATGGGACAGCTACGAGCAGTACTTC. Protein product: CASRWDSYEQYF.